These 9 T cell receptor beta chains were sequenced from one sample in a study of cytomegalovirus exposure and HLA in healthy donors. PCR employed 60 Vbeta and 13 Jbeta primers. Profiled with immunoSEQ multiplex PCR; TCRdb holds only in-frame clones, not every one. The sample contains about 150,000 clones, more than 75% of which appear only once. Sample: PBMCs. The receptors here all came from a woman aged 40 to 49 in good health and CMV-seronegative.

This clone was observed a few times. The chain has TRBV10-3 and TRBJ1-1; D is ambiguous. V lost 2 bases and J lost 5, with 9 bases in between. The CDR3 consists of 13 residues. Germline loops: CDR1 ENHRY, CDR2 SYGVKD. The CDR3 region has the DNA TGTGCCATCAGTGAGAGCGGGATGACTGAAGCTTTCTTT. As protein: CAISESGMTEAFF.

This clone was counted a few times. The V and J genes are TRBV7-9 and TRBJ1-6; TRBD1 matches 11 bases. Trimming cost V 5 bases and J 10 bases; bases outside gene matches: 10. Per germline, CDR1 SEHNR and CDR2 FQNEAQ (reference sequence). CDR3 length equals 16 residues. The CDR3 DNA is TGTGCCAGCAGCACCGGACAGGGGGCGATGGGGTCACCCCTCCACTTT. This sequence encodes CASSTGQGAMGSPLHF.

The chain carries TRBV7-3 and TRBJ2-1; TRBD2 agrees at 11 bases. Germline values: CDR1 SGHTA, CDR2 FQGTGA. This CDR3 is 14 amino acids long. The trim removed 5 bases at V and 9 bases at J, leaving 6 bases unmatched. The DNA for the CDR3 is TGTGCCAGCAGCCTAAATAGCGGGAGGGGTGAGCAGTTCTTC. Translated, it gives CASSLNSGRGEQFF.

CDR3 in amino acids: CASSGWGGRNEQFF. The CDR3 nucleotides are TGCGCCAGCAGCGGGTGGGGGGGGCGAAATGAGCAGTTCTTC. This sequence joins TRBV5-1 and TRBJ2-1; TRBD2 might be the D (7 bases). Germline V gene data show CDR1 as SGHRS and CDR2 as YFSETQ. Deletions cut 4 bases from V and 7 bases from J, with 15 bases between. The CDR3 is 14 residues long.

J is TRBJ1-5 and V is TRBV7-7; D is unresolved. The CDR3 loop spans 13 amino acids. Germline assignment: CDR1 SSHAT and CDR2 FNYEAQ (reference sequence). V was pared by 2 bases and J by 6 bases, with 8 bases between. The CDR3 DNA follows: TGTGCCAGCAGCTTATCCCTTTCTCAGCCCCAGCATTTT. Protein product: CASSLSLSQPQHF. The full variable domain, its missing parts supplied by reference TRBV7-7 and TRBJ1-5, is GAGVSQSPRYKVTKRGQDVTLRCDPISSHATLYWYQQALGQGPEFLTYFNYEAQPDKSGLPSDRFSAERPEGSISTLTIQRTEQRDSAMYRCASSLSLSQPQHFGDGTRLSIL.

This sequence joins TRBV7-3 and TRBJ2-1; possible D gene TRBD1, 6 bases. Germline CDR1 is SGHTA and CDR2 is FQGTGA. Trimming left V 6 bases short and J 10 bases short, with 16 bases between. The CDR3 sequence is 13 residues long. CDR3 sequence (DNA): TGTGCCAGCAGTGTTACAGGGTACCACGAGCAGTTCTTC. Its translation is CASSVTGYHEQFF.

This clone appeared a single time. The V gene is TRBV11-2, the J gene TRBJ1-6; D uncertain. The CDR3 consists of 15 residues. The germline V and J ends were trimmed by 5 bases and 10 bases, with 18 bases remaining between them. Germline CDR1 SGHAT, CDR2 FQNNGV. DNA of the CDR3: TGTGCCAGCAGCCCCGTGGTTGGAGCGGGATCACCCCTCCACTTT. The encoded protein is CASSPVVGAGSPLHF.

This chain connects TRBV2 to TRBJ1-2; TRBD1 agrees at 7 bases. In germline, CDR1 is SNHLY, CDR2 FYNNEI. The CDR3 is 13 amino acids. V lost 4 bases and J lost 4; bases outside the gene matches: 3. The CDR3 coding sequence is TGTGCCAGCAGTGTACAGGGGATCTATGGCTACACCTTC. This sequence encodes CASSVQGIYGYTF.

The rearrangement links TRBV5-5 to TRBJ1-1; 8 nucleotides match TRBD1. The CDR3 consists of 18 residues. In germline, CDR1 is SGHKS, CDR2 YYEKEE (reference sequence). J was trimmed by 1 base and V by 5 bases; bases with no gene match: 16. For the CDR3, the DNA is TGTGCCAGCAGTCGTTACCCGGACAGGGTAGGTGGGAACACTGAAGCTTTCTTT. Translation: CASSRYPDRVGGNTEAFF. Looking up the rest from reference TRBV5-5 and TRBJ1-1 gives the full variable domain: DAGVTQSPTHLIKTRGQQVTLRCSPISGHKSVSWYQQVLGQGPQFIFQYYEKEERGRGNFPDRFSARQFPNYSSELNVNALLLGDSALYLCASSRYPDRVGGNTEAFFGQGTRLTVV.